This T cell receptor (beta chain) appears in the sequencing data of a study of a mutant IDH1 vaccine in newly diagnosed glioma. Background on the study: The start of vaccination came 4-6 weeks after radiotherapy alone, or with temozolomide cycles.

Concerning this clone itself: No antigen is known for it.

Notes on the study in general: Vaccine-induced immune responses occurred in over 80% of patients.

The junction had 0 bases not matched to a gene; V was cut back by 6 bases and J by 4 bases. The CDR3 runs 12 residues. The germline CDR1 and CDR2 sequences are SGHTA and FQGNSA. The time point denotes: week 47, end of study. Vaccine doses each comprised 300 ug of mutant IDH1 20-mer peptide, with topical imiquimod. Only in-frame clones appear in the TCRdb table, and some are missing; sequencing was by immunoSEQ multiplex PCR. This table has tens of thousands of clones, about 81% appearing once. The source was PBMCs, collected from a glioma patient whose treatment included an IDH1 peptide vaccine. The sequence was collected from a man aged 35 to 55 with glioma. J is TRBJ2-1 and V is TRBV7-2, with 7 bases aligning to TRBD2. CDR3 loop: CASRGGYNEQFF. The CDR3 coding sequence is TGTGCCAGCAGGGGGGGGTACAATGAGCAGTTCTTC.